This is a list of T cell receptor delta chains from one sample in a study of gamma-delta chains in newborns, infants, children. TCRdb applied CATT to the reads for clone calling. The sample yields thousands of delta-chain clones, around half seen once. Sequencing was carried out using blood. The receptor source for this set is a child who received the measles vaccine. The CDR3 runs from the conserved cysteine through the conserved F or W. A D gene is named only where the DNA matches it firmly. Not all rows give a size; the values are once, few, many and, for expanded clones, a class.

17	medium-sized	TRDV3	TRDJ1	NA	TGTGCCTTCCGTCCCCCGCTGACTGACTGGGACACCGATAAACTCATCTTT	CAFRPPLTDWDTDKLIF
16	medium-sized	TRAV29/DV5	TRDJ1	TRDD3	TGTGCAGCAAGCGGTATGGTGGGGGATAACACCGATAAACTCATCTTT	CAASGMVGDNTDKLIF
19	few	TRDV1	TRDJ1	NA	TGTGCTCTTGGGCTGTTCCTAATTCGTGGATACGCCAGCACCGATAAACTCATCTTT	CALGLFLIRGYASTDKLIF
22	NA	TRDV1	TRDJ1	TRDD3	TGTGCTCTTGGGGAACTCTTGGTCCCTTCTCTTTTTTTTTACTGGGGGGGACCGAAACTCATCTTT	CALGELLVPSLFFYWGGPKLIF
19	medium-sized	TRDV2	TRDJ3	NA	TGTGCCTGTGACACCGGAACCTGGGCCAGCTCCTGGGACACCCGACAGATGTTTTTC	CACDTGTWASSWDTRQMFF
29	medium-sized	TRDV1	TRDJ1	NA	TGTGCTCTTGGGGAATGGGATACTCGGGCGGACTTCCTACCGGGGATCCAGCCGGTTAAAAACGCTTACACCGATAAACTCATCTTT	CALGEWDTRADFLPGIQPVKNAYTDKLIF
19	NA	TRDV1	TRDJ1	TRDD3	TGTGCTCTTGGGGAACTGACTCCGTACTGGGGGCTTTCCACCGATAAACTCATCTTT	CALGELTPYWGLSTDKLIF
15	medium-sized	TRDV1	TRDJ1	NA	TGTGCTCTTGGGCTCGCTATGGGCCTTTCCGATAAACTCATCTTT	CALGLAMGLSDKLIF
21	NA	TRDV1	TRDJ1	NA	TGTGCTCTTGGGCCCCTCTTGTTCCCATTACCGGCTGGCTGGGACACCGATAAACTCATCTTT	CALGPLLFPLPAGWDTDKLIF
19	large	TRDV3	TRDJ1	TRDD3	TGTGCCTTTCCGTTTCGCTACTGGGGGCCACATATTAACACCGATAAACTCATCTTT	CAFPFRYWGPHINTDKLIF
17	medium-sized	TRDV2	TRDJ1	NA	TGTGCCTGTGACGGCGTCCTGGGGCCCCGGGTCACCGATAAACTCATCTTT	CACDGVLGPRVTDKLIF
22	NA	TRDV1	TRDJ1	NA	TGTGCTCTTGGGGAAAAACCACCCTTACTAGGCTCCTTACCCGTTTACACCGATAAACTCATCTTT	CALGEKPPLLGSLPVYTDKLIF
24	NA	TRDV1	TRDJ1	TRDD3	TGTGCTCTTGGGGAACTCTCCAGGCCTCGGGCCTGGGGGATACGTTTGCTCAACACCGATAAACTCATCTTT	CALGELSRPRAWGIRLLNTDKLIF
23	medium-sized	TRDV3	TRDJ1	TRDD3	TGTGCCTGTTCGCCCCCTTCTCCATTCCTACACGGCTGGGGGATTTTGAGCACCGATAAACTCATCTTT	CACSPPSPFLHGWGILSTDKLIF
15	large	TRDV2	TRDJ2	TRDD3	TGTGCCTGTGACATACTGGGGGATTTGACAGCACAACTCTTCTTT	CACDILGDLTAQLFF
22	medium-sized	TRDV1	TRDJ1	TRDD3	TGTGCTCTTGGCCCAACTGTGAGAGTCCCTCTGGGGGACACCGCTTTCACCGATAAACTCATCTTT	CALGPTVRVPLGDTAFTDKLIF
13	NA	TRDV1	TRDJ1	NA	TGTGCTCTTGGGGCCAAAGACATAGATAAACTCATCTTT	CALGAKDIDKLIF
17	medium-sized	TRDV1	TRDJ1	TRDD3	TGTGCTCTTGGGGAAGAAGGATACGGACCCATGACCGATAAACTCATCTTT	CALGEEGYGPMTDKLIF
17	NA	TRDV3	TRDJ1	TRDD3	TGTGCCTTTTACTACGTTTCAAGGTGGGGGATAACGGGTAAACTCATCTTT	CAFYYVSRWGITGKLIF
16	large	TRDV1	TRDJ1	NA	TGTGCTCTTGAAAAGCTCGAACCCCCGTACACCGATAAACTCATCTTT	CALEKLEPPYTDKLIF
21	medium-sized	TRDV1	TRDJ1	TRDD3	TGTGCTCTTGGGGAACTTACTCCCGACCTGGGGGATACCTTTTCCACCGATAAACTCATCTTT	CALGELTPDLGDTFSTDKLIF
28	few	TRDV1	TRDJ1	NA	TGTGCTCTTGGGGAACCGCTGACACTCCTTCCCGCGACTAAACAGGTCACCTGGGGTCTTTGTAACACCGATAAACTCATCTTT	CALGEPLTLLPATKQVTWGLCNTDKLIF
18	few	TRDV1	TRDJ1	TRDD2	TGTGCTCTTGGGGCCCGGTCCTTCCTACGGACATACCCCTGGAAACTCATCTTT	CALGARSFLRTYPWKLIF
15	large	TRDV3	TRDJ1	TRDD3	TGTGCCTCCATCTACTGGGGGAGTCTCACCGATAAACTCATCTTT	CASIYWGSLTDKLIF
26	NA	TRDV1	TRDJ1	TRDD3	TGTGCTCTTGGGGAAATAAGGGACGACGGGGGGGCAACTGAGGGGATACGGCCCACCCACACCGATAAACTCATCTTT	CALGEIRDDGGATEGIRPTHTDKLIF
25	medium-sized	TRDV1	TRDJ1	TRDD2	TGTGCTCTTGGGGAAACCCCATTGAATTCGCCTTCCTACGTCGGGGGATCCCGCTCCGACGATAAACTCATCTTT	CALGETPLNSPSYVGGSRSDDKLIF
27	few	TRDV1	TRDJ1	TRDD3	TGTGCTCTTGGGGAACGAGTTAAGGGATCTTCCCCACGAGATGGGGGGATCTCTGGTAGCAGAGCCGATAAACTCATCTTT	CALGERVKGSSPRDGGISGSRADKLIF
17	medium-sized	TRDV2	TRDJ1	TRDD3	TGTGCCTGTGACCTACTGGGGGATACTCGGTACACCGATAAACTCATCTTT	CACDLLGDTRYTDKLIF
21	few	TRDV1	TRDJ1	TRDD3	TGTGCTCTTGGGGACCCCTTTCCTAAGTGGGGATACGGGAGAGAGGGTGATAAACTCATCTTT	CALGDPFPKWGYGREGDKLIF